What follows describes a single T cell receptor (beta chain). Its antigen is as yet unknown. These data are taken from a study of T cell responses to AZD1222 COVID-19 vaccine. Study findings and constraints: Spike-specific TCR breadth and depth rose after two AZD1222 doses. It was only 6 or 7 AZD1222 recipients who were seropositive at baseline. Donor demographics were predominantly white British with a female majority; clonal diversity may be underestimated. Nearly half of unique spike-specific TCRs reportedly avoided B.1.351 and B.1.1.7 mutated regions.

The CDR3 runs to 15 residues. Germline V gene lookup returns CDR1 LGHNT and CDR2 FRNRAP. V shed 11 bases and J shed 0 bases, with 16 bases lying between them. TCRdb's copy holds only in-frame clones and misses some; the assay was immunoSEQ multiplex PCR. The sample yields 70,000 to 95,000 clones, around 89% seen once. This sample comprised peripheral blood, obtained on day 0 of MenACWY control vaccination. The rearrangement joins TRBV12-5 to TRBJ1-4; no clear D. The TCR comes from an adult in good health. CDR3 in amino acids: CAGPRTGSTNEKLFF. DNA for the CDR3: TGTGCTGGGCCCCGTACGGGCTCAACTAATGAAAAACTGTTTTTT.